This note documents a single TCR beta chain sequence. This specimen belongs to a study of cytomegalovirus exposure and HLA in healthy donors. Both 60 Vbeta primers and 13 Jbeta primers went into the PCR. This table comes from immunoSEQ multiplex PCR, and its TCRdb copy is limited to in-frame clones, with some not included. The profile shows nearly 110,000 clones, 60% to 80% of them singletons. The length of the CDR3 is 15 residues. Germline lookup yields CDR1 SGHRS and CDR2 YFSETQ. The V gene lost 1 base and the J gene lost 1 base, with 11 bases spanning the gap. The sequenced sample consisted of PBMCs. This receptor was taken from a man aged 40-49 years in good health and CMV-seronegative. The chain joins TRBV5-1 to TRBJ1-2; a weak D match, TRBD1 (5 bases). CDR3 protein: CASSLLQDHNYGYTF. As DNA, the CDR3 is TGCGCCAGCAGCTTGCTACAGGATCATAACTATGGCTACACCTTC.